This T cell receptor (beta chain) comes out of a study of cytomegalovirus exposure and HLA in healthy donors (dated by TCRdb to between 2016 and 2019). Looking at the study overall: An earlier analysis of several hundred of the donors reported about 300 Gb of sequence data and 95 million to 140 million unique TCR beta sequences obtained from roughly 180 million T cells. Both class I and class II loci were covered by HLA typing, at four-digit resolution. The T cell repertoires of roughly 660 subjects were profiled by immunosequencing and related to cytomegalovirus serostatus. An earlier analysis of fewer than 700 of the donors applied high-throughput TCR beta sequencing to assess whether each TCR beta V gene segment acted as functional or pseudogenic. Donor age, sex, ethnicity and CMV serostatus were compiled together with the repertoire data. The later analysis used no new phenotypic data to find candidate immune exposures, relying instead on TCR beta sequences and their occurrence across donors. Every repertoire in the discovery cohort had been generated on one and the same sequencing platform. Across under 500 genotyped donors of the cohort, an average of about 200,000 unique TCR beta nucleotide sequences per donor were sequenced, and 15% to 20% of those sequences were non-productive. In addition to the first cohort of 650 to 800 subjects, a separate validation cohort of around 110 different subjects was used. Roughly five DR-DQ haplotypes were handled as single units for association and clustering because linkage in the cohort was strong. The genetic ancestry cluster associated with self-reported Caucasian donors included roughly four fifths of the 398 genotyped donors. The study combined high-throughput TCR immunosequencing, statistical association of individual TCRs with disease status, and machine learning to predict cytomegalovirus infection status. Typing coverage varied by locus: about 620-640 donors for A, B, C, DRB1 and DQB1; more than 500 for DQA1; more than 600 for DPA1; fewer than 480 for DPB1. A later analysis re-analyzed previously published TCR beta repertoires from about 600 donors and added high-resolution HLA genotyping to study TCR occurrence patterns. Genome-wide SNP genotypes for about three fifths of the 666 donors were used in a later genetic analysis, which treated that subset as a discovery cohort. The study aimed to test whether signatures of past pathogen exposure could be identified by cataloging public T cell receptors. An early release covering about 600 HLA-typed donors comprised approximately 290 gigabases of sequencing data and tens of millions of unique TCR sequences. General study outcomes and caveats: The only immune exposure information available for the cohort was CMV serostatus. Presence/absence analyses assumed roughly uniform sequencing depth across donors, an assumption that may not hold. According to a later genetic analysis, donors in an Asian-associated ancestry cluster had fewer N-insertions in productive TCRs than the approximately 610-donor mean. V-gene and J-gene trimming of TCR beta chains was associated with a missense DCLRE1C variant in a later genetic analysis, and the association was replicated in an independent cohort. In an earlier analysis of some 540 of the donors, most TCR beta V segments appeared in productive rearrangements about 87% or about 30% of the time, broadly matching IMGT annotations. According to a later analysis, parvovirus B19, influenza, CMV and Epstein-Barr virus appeared linked to several top co-occurrence clusters. Strong co-occurrence of HLA alleles, especially DR and DQ, made assigning TCR associations to individual alleles difficult. The earlier analysis of about 600 of the donors excluded 15 to 20 rarely observed V segments, including chromosome 9 orphons, because counts were too low. Three of the identified cytomegalovirus-associated TCR beta chains were confirmed in vitro to be specific for cytomegalovirus antigens. The sequencing pipeline was judged likely to have produced a cluster of highly shared sequence variants as a technical artifact. While some public TCRs were present in many individuals, most TCR sequences turned up only very rarely across donors. In a later analysis, most CMV-associated TCR beta chains were found to appear HLA-restricted, with HLA associations seemingly driven largely by CMV exposure. Some IMGT-functional V segments, including TRBV6-2 and TRBV6-3, could not be distinguished by the 87-base-pair reads and were therefore excluded. This cohort had only TCR beta chains sequenced, and the lack of alpha or paired-chain data limited which features could be detected. In a later analysis, TCR association rates were found to vary across HLA loci, with the most associated TCRs seen for DRB1 alleles and the fewest for HLA-C alleles. Linkage disequilibrium might explain the correlated functional status among segregating V segments, but an unknown experimental factor could not be excluded. A further reported finding was that TCR beta sequences accurately predicted the HLA-A and HLA-B alleles for most subjects in the first cohort. The study listed over 150 TCR beta chains as associated with cytomegalovirus. Because some donors lacked HLA typing at each locus, the association tests relied only on the typed subset. It was suggested by the authors that the approach could potentially be generalized to other disease states and immunological phenotypes. Cytomegalovirus status was reported to be diagnosed by the classifier with high specificity and sensitivity in both the original and validation cohorts. Compared with equally common non-associated chains, HLA-associated TCR beta chains in a later analysis were more clonally expanded and had lower generation probabilities. A later analysis associated 16,951 TCR beta sequences with specific HLA alleles at a false discovery rate of 0.05.

This clone was seen more than once but under ten times. Its binding antigen is unknown. No per-base quality is available; no much larger clone lies one base away. In total, about 650 healthy bone marrow donors made up the cohort. Cohort members were all nominally healthy when sampled, although unrecorded immune exposures were likely present. The donor tested CMV seropositive, placing the donor among the 289 seropositive members of the cohort. Every donor gave a peripheral blood sample, and the peripheral blood mononuclear cells from that sample were used for TCR beta sequencing. Genomic DNA was extracted from the blood cell samples with the Qiagen DNeasy Blood Extraction Kit. Library construction relied on the immunoSEQ multiplex PCR assay. For the multiplex PCR, a mixture combining 60 forward primers for TCR Vbeta segments and 13 reverse primers for TCR Jbeta segments was used. A multiplex PCR assay on genomic DNA amplified the CDR3 region of rearranged TCR beta genes. Amplified TCR beta libraries were sequenced as 87-base-pair reads on the Illumina HiSeq System. Under the source paper's analysis protocol: A later analysis counted about 76 million unique TCR beta chains across the 550 to 750 repertoires, and roughly 9.9 million of these chains were shared by at least two donors. A nearest-neighbor algorithm error-corrected the raw reads and collapsed the reads into unique sequences, merging closely related sequences to remove PCR and sequencing errors. To assign V, D and J gene segments, CDR3 sequences were aligned to IMGT reference sequences. For a sequence to be retained, at least a six-nucleotide match to both a V gene segment and a J gene segment was required. Rearrangements were called productive when the CDR3 lacked stop codons and stayed in frame with V and J; all others were non-productive. Following IMGT convention, CDR3 was defined as the stretch from the second conserved V-encoded cysteine to the conserved J-encoded phenylalanine. The earlier analysis of about 610 of the donors excluded sequences that lacked an unambiguous match to a single V gene segment. An earlier analysis of just under 600 of the donors called V segments functional above 56.7% productive rearrangements and segregating when the between-donor standard deviation exceeded 5%. A statistical classification framework was built to diagnose cytomegalovirus status from the catalog of TCR beta chain sequences. A later analysis assigned V and J genes by comparing TCR nucleotide sequences with IMGT/GENE-DB human TR gene sequences. In a later analysis, CDR3 sequences and most-parsimonious VDJ recombination scenarios were assigned using the TCRdist pipeline. In a later analysis, every TCR beta chain was defined by the combination of its CDR3 amino acid sequence and its V-gene family, and reads without a unique V-gene family were dropped. A later analysis removed 600 or so highly shared, low-generation-probability nucleotide sequences to deal with suspected cross-contamination and a sequencing artifact. In a later analysis, a clonal expansion index was calculated for each public chain from normalized within-repertoire ranks of inferred template counts. In a later analysis, generation probabilities were computed using a VDJ recombination model fitted to out-of-frame rearrangements, and the results were checked against IGoR. Hypergeometric tests were used in a later analysis to score TCR-TCR, TCR-HLA and TCR-CMV co-occurrence, with a repertoire-size bias correction applied to the TCR pairs. A later analysis estimated false discovery rates by permuting HLA or CMV assignments 20 times. A later analysis grouped co-occurring TCRs with DBSCAN, adding TCRdist sequence similarity when clustering within HLA-allele-positive subsets. Repertoires with fewer than 30,000 or more than 120,000 public chains were left out of co-occurrence clustering, as were about 5 repertoires with anomalous nucleotide sharing. The immuneACCESS repertoire file appears here via TCRdb, limited to in-frame rearrangements. These files lack a portion of the clones; in checked studies, under half of the deficit traces to unresolved V genes, and the cause of the others is not known. V, J and clone size are those of that table, while D and trimming were read from the DNA. Here the sample has 200,000 to 250,000 clones; around four fifths occur a single time. The ten largest make up roughly 2.5% of the sample.

V loses 6 bases of germline sequence and J loses 5 bases, and the interval between the two ends is 13 bases. Its CDR3 holds 13 amino acids, cysteine through phenylalanine. Just the 39-base CDR3 DNA is kept, in frame starting at base 1. CDR1 and CDR2 are drawn from the germline V gene: MNHNS, SASEGT. The clonotype comes from an older woman in good health and CMV-seropositive. Sequenced sample: PBMCs. Rearrangement joined TRBV6-1 to TRBJ1-1, and possibly TRBD1, on 5 matching bases. The DNA sequence follows: TGTGCCAGCAGCGTTCGCCAGGGAACTGAAGCTTTCTTT. This is translated as CASSVRQGTEAFF.